This T cell receptor (beta chain) came from a study of cytomegalovirus exposure and HLA in healthy donors. Study observations and caveats: Through in vitro validation, a few CMV-associated chains were shown to be specific for CMV antigens. According to reports, the classifier identified cytomegalovirus status with high specificity and sensitivity.

With regard to this clone: Its specificity is not known.

Donors were drawn from the approximately 130-subject validation cohort, separate from the approximately 620-subject first cohort. This table comes from immunoSEQ multiplex PCR, and its TCRdb copy is limited to in-frame clones, with some not included. Among about 150,000 clones listed, 75% to 90% were seen once. With 5 bases removed from V and 0 bases from J, the gap between germline ends came to 13 bases. The CDR3 covers 15 residues. CDR1 and CDR2 (germline): SGHTA, FQGNSA. The sequencing input was PBMCs. The chain carries TRBV7-2 and TRBJ1-1; the D is unclear. The TCR originated in a man aged 18 to 35 in good health and CMV-seropositive. CDR3 bases: TGTGCCAGCAGCCCATTAGGCAGGCTGAACACTGAAGCTTTCTTT. As protein: CASSPLGRLNTEAFF.